This entry lists 4 T cell receptor beta chains sequenced from one sample in a study of T-cell reconstitution after alpha-beta-depleted transplantation in children (dated by TCRdb to about 2016). The treatment or condition label on this specimen signifies: allogeneic hematopoietic cell transplantation with graft depleted of TCRalphabeta T cells and CD19 B cells. Library method: PCR. TCRdb records Illumina HiSeq 2500 as the sequencer. To normalize quantification of the TCRbeta repertoire, the TCR libraries were built with molecular barcoding that relied on unique molecular identifiers. The raw public reads went through TCRdb reprocessing: fastp at Q25, MiXCR clone calling, in-frame beta chains kept. Under each unique CDR3 protein, matching rows form one entry showing the most common genes and DNA. The sample table shows about 830,000 distinct CDR3 sequences, and 16% are seen once. The ten top clones hold 5% of the sample.

The sequencing used PBMCs, mostly from graft donor cells, collected 360 days after TCRalphabeta/CD19-depleted stem cell transplant. The receptors here all came from a male patient younger than 18 who had a stem cell transplant for acute lymphoblastic leukemia, so the T cells may come from the graft donor.

This clonotype has only a few counts. The CDR3 spells CASSYGGNNEQYF. CDR3 nucleotide sequence: TGTGCCAGCAGCTACGGCGGGAACAACGAGCAGTACTTC. This chain links TRBV7-9 with TRBJ2-7; tentative D call: TRBD2 (6 bases). The germline CDR1 and CDR2 sequences are SEHNR and FQNEAQ (reference sequence). V shed 4 bases and J shed 5 bases, with 12 bases lying between them. The CDR3 totals 13 residues.

This clonotype was detected a few times. The rearrangement uses TRBV15 and TRBJ2-3; 9 bases line up with TRBD2. Germline V gene lookup returns CDR1 LNHNV and CDR2 YYDKDF (reference sequence). V trimming: 1 base; J trimming: 6 bases; junction bases outside the gene matches: 5. This CDR3 region has 15 residues. CDR3 sequence: CATSRVAGDEDTQYF. CDR3 DNA sequence: TGTGCCACCAGCAGAGTAGCGGGAGACGAGGATACGCAGTATTTT.

There are a few counts of this clonotype. The chain recombines TRBV27 with TRBJ2-7; TRBD1 agrees at 9 bases. The CDR3 has 16 amino acids. Germline V CDR1 and CDR2: MNHEY, SMNVEV (reference sequence). Unmatched junction bases numbered 10, after V lost 5 bases and J lost 2 bases. This CDR3 is CASSLNRTGAPYEQYF. The DNA for the CDR3 is TGTGCCAGCAGTCTCAACCGGACAGGGGCGCCCTACGAGCAGTACTTC.

This clonotype was observed a few times. The chain uses TRBV20-1 and TRBJ2-3, with 7 bases aligning to TRBD2. The CDR3 is made up of 15 amino acids. V gave up 1 base and J gave up 5 bases; unmatched junction bases: 9. Germline values: CDR1 DFQATT, CDR2 SNEGSKA (reference sequence). In DNA form, the CDR3 reads TGCAGTGCTAGAGGGCGCCTTTGGGGGGGAGATACGCAGTATTTT. Protein product: CSARGRLWGGDTQYF.